The TCR beta chain described here comes from a study of blood T cells in healthy people across ages (dated by TCRdb to the mid-2010s). At the level of the whole study: In model experiments, template switching captured about one uniquely barcoded TCR beta cDNA molecule for every two T cells. The study measured age-related changes in TCR beta repertoire diversity using deep sequencing normalized with unique cDNA molecular identifiers. The donors were divided into four age groups: young (average roughly 15 years), middle-aged (about 39), aged (around 59) and long-lived (82). Two additional independent replicas of 1 million unique cDNA reads from the same blood draw were analyzed for two donors (one aged 18 to 30 and one aged 80 or older). Summary of the overall study and its limitations: Donor CMV infection status was unknown, potentially confounding age-related changes in expanded clonotypes. As age increased, observed TCR beta diversity per million T cells dropped in a roughly linear way, and a significant reduction was already evident by age 40. Total diversity estimates from one million sequenced T cells were considered lower bounds and underestimates. The percentage of naive T cells measured by flow cytometry correlated strongly with observed TCR beta diversity. Conclusive comparison of naive and antigen-experienced compartments was prevented by the profiling of bulk unsorted PBMCs. Compared with the aged group, more naive CD4+ T cells, fewer expanded clones and increased TCR diversity were shown by the long-lived group, suggesting age selection.

Libraries were constructed by 5' RACE. For sequencing, an Illumina HiSeq 2500 was employed. A second PCR of roughly 6 to 11 cycles was run with a J-beta primer mix and a sample-barcoded 5' primer. A unique molecular identifier was introduced onto each TCR beta cDNA molecule by a template-switch 5' adaptor carrying 12 random nucleotides. At least 3 million CDR3-containing paired-end reads were obtained from each sample. The Mint cDNA synthesis kit, primed by a TRBC-specific oligonucleotide, was used to synthesize first-strand cDNA from all RNA. All cDNA was treated with uracil-DNA glycosylase and then went through a first 18-cycle PCR with the universal primers M1SS and BC2_uni_R. The study's processing was this. Normalization of each sample was performed by random selection of 1 million high-quality reads, each carrying a distinct molecular identifier. Instead of being binned into consensus sequences, reads with shared molecular identifiers were discarded. MiTCR, set to a Q25 quality threshold and the strictest error-elimination algorithm, was used for CDR3 identification, clonotype clustering and error correction. Lower-bound total TCR beta diversity was estimated with a nonparametric unseen species model using Euler transformation. Starting from the raw public reads, TCRdb applied fastp trimming at Q25, assembled clones with MiXCR and retained in-frame beta chains. Identical CDR3 protein sequences are pooled into one entry, listed with their most common genes and DNA. None of the V and J calls come from the authors' own analysis; TCRdb made them. The sample table shows 450,000 to 650,000 distinct CDR3 sequences, and more than 20% are seen once. Clones ranked in the top ten supply 8.7% of the sample.

With regard to this clonotype: What this receptor recognizes is not known. No clone much larger than this one lies a single base away; base qualities are absent.

The CDR3 sequence holds 16 residues, the cysteine and phenylalanine included. The only DNA kept is the CDR3, 48 bases in frame from the first base. V sheds 4 bases and J sheds 0 bases, leaving 12 bases between their ends. Via the germline V gene (reference sequence), CDR1 is LGHDT and CDR2 YNNKEL. The 39 donors, aged about 6 to 95 years, were systemically healthy Caucasian individuals from Russia. Approximately 11 milliliters of peripheral blood were drawn from each donor into EDTA-treated Vacutainer tubes. Ficoll-Paque density-gradient centrifugation was used to isolate PBMCs, with at least 6.5 million per sample. Total RNA, at least 6 micrograms per sample, was extracted from PBMCs with Trizol reagent. For every donor, an aliquot of PBMCs went through flow cytometry to measure the percentages of naive CD45RAhigh/CD27high T cells. These data are also associated with another study on T cells of mothers and their children. The other study reports the following: Donors were nine systemically healthy Caucasian individuals: three mothers and their six children. cDNA synthesis consumed the entire amount of extracted RNA, loaded at approximately 1.4 ug RNA in each 15 ul reaction. In the second PCR, the M1S primer added sample barcodes and 2-4 random nucleotides. Each mother yielded over 8.5 million TCR beta CDR3 reads and each child a few million reads. Thymic selection shapes the output of TCR recombination in a similar way in related and unrelated pairs, and inherited differences have a minor effect. Normalized repertoire overlap in related mother-child pairs was always slightly higher than in unrelated mother-child pairs, but the difference was never significant. Persistent microchimeric T cell clones were not detected, at a sensitivity of about 90 clones per million clonotypes. In the study, deep NGS was used to compare the TCR beta repertoires of mothers and children, and features distinguishing related mother-child pairs from unrelated individuals were sought. On average, the children were about 10 +/- 4 years old, while the mothers were approximately 41 +/- 4 years old. Libraries were sequenced on Illumina HiSeq 2000 with 100+100 nt paired-end reads after adapter ligation with NEBNext reagents. To prevent cross-contamination, the mother and child libraries were prepared a month apart and were sequenced in separate runs. Between about 500,000 and 2,100,000 distinct TCR beta clonotypes were identified per donor. Naive TCR beta clonotypes were estimated from low-frequency clonotypes matched to each donor's FACS-determined naive share, without sorting.

Sequences were obtained from blood. The chain is assembled from TRBV3-1 and TRBJ1-4; no D gene can be assigned with confidence. The clonotype comes from a boy aged 5-17 years in good health. The nucleotide sequence reads TGTGCCAGCAGCCTAATCAGCGGGGCAACTAATGAAAAACTGTTTTTT. This gives the protein CASSLISGATNEKLFF. The entire variable domain, with the stretches around the CDR3 drawn from the reference TRBV3-1 and TRBJ1-4 proteins, is DTAVSQTPKYLVTQMGNDKSIKCEQNLGHDTMYWYKQDSKKFLKIMFSYNNKELIINETVPNRFSPKSPDKAHLNLHINSLELGDSAVYFCASSLISGATNEKLFFGSGTQLSVL.